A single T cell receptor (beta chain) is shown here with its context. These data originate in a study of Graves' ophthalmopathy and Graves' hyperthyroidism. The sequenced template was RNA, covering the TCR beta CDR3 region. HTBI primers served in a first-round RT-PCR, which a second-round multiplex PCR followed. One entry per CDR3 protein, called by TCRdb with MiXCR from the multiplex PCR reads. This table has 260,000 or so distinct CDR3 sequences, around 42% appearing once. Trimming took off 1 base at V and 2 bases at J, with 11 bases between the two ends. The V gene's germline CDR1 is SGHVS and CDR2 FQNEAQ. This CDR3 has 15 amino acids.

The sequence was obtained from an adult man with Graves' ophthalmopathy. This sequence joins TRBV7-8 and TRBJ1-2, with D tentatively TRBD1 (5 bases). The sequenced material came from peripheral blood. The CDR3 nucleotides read TGTGCCAGCAGCTTAGAGGCGGGGGACAACTATGGCTACACCTTC. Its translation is CASSLEAGDNYGYTF.